These 24 T cell receptor beta chains came from one sample sequenced in a study of blood T cell repertoires in COVID-19. Assay used: immunoSEQ multiplex PCR; TCRdb lists only in-frame clones, some missing. The table shows some 240,000 clones, with roughly 76% occurring only once. Material: peripheral blood. All receptors derive from a woman aged 80 or over with COVID-19, enrolled during active disease.

As to this clone: Other DNA sequences within the sample encode an identical CDR3. This chain uses TRBV5-1 with TRBJ1-6; 9 nucleotides align to TRBD1. With 0 bases clipped from V and 4 bases from J, the junction kept 11 bases outside the gene matches. CDR3 size: 19 residues. The germline V gene has CDR1 SGHRS and CDR2 YFSETQ. In nucleotides, the CDR3 is TGCGCCAGCAGCTTGGAGGGACAGGGAGCCTCCGCTTATAATTCACCCCTCCACTTT. Protein product: CASSLEGQGASAYNSPLHF.

The J gene is TRBJ1-5, the V gene TRBV5-6, with 8 bases aligning to TRBD1. CDR3 size: 15 residues. The V gene's germline CDR1 is SGHDT and CDR2 YYEEEE. J gave up 4 bases and V 4 bases, and 7 bases lay outside the gene matches. CDR3 sequence reads: CASSGGQGRNQPQHF. DNA of the CDR3: TGTGCCAGCAGCGGAGGACAGGGTCGAAATCAGCCCCAGCATTTT.

The CDR3 is CASSLGTAGVVYEQYF. The CDR3 bases are TGTGCCAGCAGCTTAGGAACGGCGGGAGTCGTCTACGAGCAGTACTTC. This chain connects TRBV7-2 to TRBJ2-7, with 7 bases matching TRBD2. Trimming at V came to 1 base and at J to 3 bases, leaving 9 bases not matched to a gene. The CDR3 has 16 residues. CDR1 is SGHTA and CDR2 is FQGNSA in the germline V gene.

The gene calls are TRBV5-8 and TRBJ2-3; D remains unclear. The V end was cut by 5 bases, the J end by 0 bases, with 19 bases between. There are 17 residues in the CDR3. In germline, CDR1 is SGHTS, CDR2 YDEGEE. The CDR3 is CASSPGLVAASTDTQYF. In nucleotides, the CDR3 is TGTGCCAGCAGTCCCGGCCTTGTGGCGGCTAGCACAGATACGCAGTATTTT.

The chain combines TRBV19 with TRBJ1-3; no clear D gene. CDR1 and CDR2 from the germline V gene are LNHDA and SQIVND (reference sequence). The CDR3 is made up of 12 amino acids. V gave up 7 bases and J gave up 3 bases, with 7 bases separating them. The CDR3 nucleotides read TGTGCCAGTAACGGAGATGGAAACACCATATATTTT. Its protein product is CASNGDGNTIYF.

The chain has TRBV5-1 and TRBJ2-3, with 12 bases identical to TRBD2. Germline CDR1 and CDR2: SGHRS and YFSETQ. This CDR3 comprises 17 residues. V was pared by 4 bases and J by 2 bases, with 8 bases of the junction left unmatched. CDR3 bases: TGCGCCAGCAGCCCCTTGCTAGCGGGGGGGAACACAGATACGCAGTATTTT. This translates into CASSPLLAGGNTDTQYF.

This chain joins TRBV2 and TRBJ1-5; TRBD1 matches at 7 bases. CDR1 is SNHLY, CDR2 FYNNEI, per germline. The junction had 4 bases not matched to a gene; V was cut back by 7 bases and J by 1 base. CDR3 length: 14 amino acids. The chain's CDR3 is CASTGQPSNQPQHF. The CDR3 region has the DNA TGTGCCAGCACGGGACAGCCGAGCAATCAGCCCCAGCATTTT.

This clone has just a few counts. The V call is TRBV11-2, the J call TRBJ1-3, with TRBD1 as a possible D gene (6 bases). V gave up 6 bases and J gave up 4 bases, with 25 bases separating them. In germline, CDR1 is SGHAT, CDR2 FQNNGV. The CDR3 is made up of 18 amino acids. The CDR3: CASSQQGTLFRGGNTIYF. Written as DNA, the CDR3 is TGTGCCAGCAGTCAACAGGGTACTCTCTTCCGAGGGGGAAACACCATATATTTT.

This rearrangement joins TRBV25-1 to TRBJ2-5; 8 bases fit TRBD1. The CDR3 spans 18 residues. CDR1 is MGHDK and CDR2 is SYGVNS in the germline V gene. Unmatched junction bases numbered 25, after V lost 9 bases and J lost 7 bases. The CDR3 is CARTTGGQFIGSVVTQYF. For the CDR3, the DNA is TGTGCCAGGACCACAGGGGGGCAATTTATTGGAAGCGTTGTGACCCAGTACTTC.

J is TRBJ1-4 and V is TRBV5-1; the D is unclear. V lost 4 bases and J 4 bases, leaving 8 bases between the germline ends. CDR3 length: 13 residues. Germline V gene sequence: CDR1 SGHRS, CDR2 YFSETQ. The CDR3 is CASSPGVNEKLFF. The DNA for the CDR3 is TGCGCCAGCAGCCCGGGTGTTAATGAAAAACTGTTTTTT.

This sequence joins TRBV24-1 and TRBJ2-3; 9 bases line up with TRBD2. The CDR3 is 17 amino acids. V dropped 3 bases and J dropped 2; count of bases not matched to a gene: 8. The germline V gene encodes CDR1 KGHDR and CDR2 SFDVKD. CDR3 in DNA: TGTGCCACCAGTGATAACGGGCTAGCGGGAACCACAGATACGCAGTATTTT. It yields the protein CATSDNGLAGTTDTQYF.

The J gene is TRBJ1-5, the V gene TRBV5-4; TRBD1 matches at 8 bases. J gave up 1 base and V 1 base, and 13 bases lay outside the gene matches. Germline CDR1 and CDR2: SGHNT and YYREEE (reference sequence). This CDR3 region has 19 residues. Written as DNA, the CDR3 is TGTGCCAGCAGCTTGCCGAAGGACAGGGAGGACTGGAGCAATCAGCCCCAGCATTTT. Encoded protein: CASSLPKDREDWSNQPQHF. Full variable domain (remainder filled in from reference TRBV5-4 and TRBJ1-5): ETGVTQSPTHLIKTRGQQVTLRCSSQSGHNTVSWYQQALGQGPQFIFQYYREEENGRGNFPPRFSGLQFPNYSSELNVNALELDDSALYLCASSLPKDREDWSNQPQHFGDGTRLSIL.

CDR3 sequence: CASSLNPTSYEQFF. CDR3 bases: TGTGCCAGCAGCCTAAACCCGACTAGCTATGAGCAGTTCTTC. The chain combines TRBV7-3 with TRBJ2-1; 7 bases map to TRBD2. Germline V lookup: CDR1 SGHTA, CDR2 FQGTGA. The CDR3 is 14 amino acids. Trimming removed 5 bases from V and 8 bases from J; junction bases left unmatched: 9.

The count of this clone is one. The chain carries TRBV11-3 and TRBJ1-1, with D possibly matching TRBD1 (6 bases). CDR3 length equals 13 residues. Trimming shortened V by 4 bases and J by 1 base, and 7 bases separated the two germline ends. Germline V lookup: CDR1 SGHNT, CDR2 YENEEA. In DNA, the CDR3 is TGTGCCAGCAGCTCACAGGGGAACACTGAAGCTTTCTTT. Its protein is CASSSQGNTEAFF.

V and J are TRBV18 and TRBJ2-7; 9 bases agree with TRBD2. J lost 3 bases, V lost 3 bases, and 3 bases had no gene match. Germline V gene data show CDR1 as KGHSH and CDR2 as LQKENI. The CDR3 is 14 residues long. The CDR3: CASSPSGGGYEQYF. CDR3 in DNA: TGTGCCAGCTCACCTAGCGGGGGAGGCTACGAGCAGTACTTC.

The chain combines TRBV18 with TRBJ2-7, with D maybe TRBD2 (5 bases). This CDR3 has 14 residues. The V end lost 3 bases, the J end lost 0 bases, and 9 bases lay between the germline ends. From germline, CDR1 is KGHSH and CDR2 LQKENI. In nucleotides, the CDR3 is TGTGCCAGCTCACCCACAAGCGGCTCCTACGAGCAGTACTTC. It yields the protein CASSPTSGSYEQYF.

In nucleotides, the CDR3 is TGTGCCAGCAGCCAAGAAGAGGGCCTGGGAGGAGGGCAGTACTTC. It encodes CASSQEEGLGGGQYF. J is TRBJ2-7 and V is TRBV4-2; TRBD2 is a possible D gene (6 bases). The germline V gene has CDR1 LGHNA and CDR2 YNFKEQ. CDR3 size: 15 residues. Trimming cost V 0 bases and J 9 bases, with 18 bases left between them.

CDR3 sequence reads: CASTSGQPLDEAFF. CDR3 DNA sequence: TGCGCCAGCACCTCGGGACAGCCCCTCGACGAGGCTTTCTTT. The chain joins TRBV5-1 to TRBJ1-1, with TRBD1 matching 7 bases. The CDR3 consists of 14 residues. The ends lost 6 bases at V and 11 bases at J; junction bases unmatched: 16. Germline V gene data show CDR1 as SGHRS and CDR2 as YFSETQ.

The V gene is TRBV6-5, the J gene TRBJ2-6, with no clear D. Deletions cut 5 bases from V and 2 bases from J, with 7 bases between. CDR1 MNHEY and CDR2 SVGAGI come from the germline V gene. The CDR3 totals 14 residues. CDR3 sequence reads: CASSRSTGANVLTF. The DNA for the CDR3 is TGTGCCAGCAGTCGGTCTACTGGGGCCAACGTCCTGACTTTC.

V gene TRBV6-2 or TRBV6-3 combines with J gene TRBJ2-1; TRBD1 aligns across 7 bases. Losses at the gene ends were 1 base for V and 6 bases for J; bases not matched to a gene: 3. Germline CDR1 MNHEY, CDR2 SVGEGT. The CDR3 is 14 amino acids. Here the CDR3 reads CASSYFGTVNEQFF. The CDR3 DNA reads as TGTGCCAGCAGTTACTTCGGGACAGTCAATGAGCAGTTCTTC.

This clone was observed a handful of times. The chain uses TRBV15 and TRBJ2-7; D unresolved. The ends were cut back, 5 bases at V and 3 bases at J, with 17 bases in the middle. CDR1 LNHNV and CDR2 YYDKDF come from the germline V gene (reference sequence). This CDR3 is built from 15 residues. CDR3 DNA sequence: TGTGCCACCAGCCTGTCGAACACCCAGAACTACGAGCAGTACTTC. Translation gives CATSLSNTQNYEQYF. Based on the CDR3 plus reference TRBV15 and TRBJ2-7, the full variable domain is DAMVIQNPRYQVTQFGKPVTLSCSQTLNHNVMYWYQQKSSQAPKLLFHYYDKDFNNEADTPDNFQSRRPNTSFCFLDIRSPGLGDTAMYLCATSLSNTQNYEQYFGPGTRLTVT.

CDR3 region: CASSTPGLAGPGYEQYF. CDR3 nucleotide sequence: TGTGCCAGCTCAACTCCGGGACTAGCGGGGCCCGGTTACGAGCAGTACTTC. The chain combines TRBV18 with TRBJ2-7; 13 bases fit TRBD2. Germline CDR1 reads KGHSH; CDR2 reads LQKENI. This CDR3 region has 17 residues. J was trimmed by 4 bases and V by 5 bases; bases with no gene match: 11.

The chain combines TRBV28 with TRBJ2-3; TRBD2 aligns across 12 bases. This CDR3 is 15 amino acids long. Germline assignment: CDR1 MDHEN and CDR2 SYDVKM. Trimming removed 3 bases from V and 7 bases from J; junction bases left unmatched: 5. This chain's CDR3 is CASSFSGLAGYTQYF. As DNA, the CDR3 is TGTGCCAGCAGTTTCTCCGGACTAGCGGGATATACGCAGTATTTT.

The chain couples TRBV4-3 to TRBJ1-2; D gene uncertain. The CDR3 length is 15 residues. The germline V gene encodes CDR1 LGHNA and CDR2 YSLEER. Deletions cut 3 bases from V and 4 bases from J, with 15 bases between. DNA for the CDR3: TGCGCCAGCAGCCATGCTAACGCTGGTTTCTATGGCTACACCTTC. It codes for CASSHANAGFYGYTF.